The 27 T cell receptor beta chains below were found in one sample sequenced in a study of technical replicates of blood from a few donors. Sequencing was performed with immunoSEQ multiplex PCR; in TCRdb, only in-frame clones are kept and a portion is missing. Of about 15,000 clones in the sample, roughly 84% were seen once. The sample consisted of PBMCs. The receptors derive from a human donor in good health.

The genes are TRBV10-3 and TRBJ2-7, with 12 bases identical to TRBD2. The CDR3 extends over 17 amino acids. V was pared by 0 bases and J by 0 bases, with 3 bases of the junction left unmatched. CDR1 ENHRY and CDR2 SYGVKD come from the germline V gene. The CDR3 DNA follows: TGTGCCATCAGTGAGTCTCTAGCGGGAGGGAGCTCCTACGAGCAGTACTTC. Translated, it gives CAISESLAGGSSYEQYF.

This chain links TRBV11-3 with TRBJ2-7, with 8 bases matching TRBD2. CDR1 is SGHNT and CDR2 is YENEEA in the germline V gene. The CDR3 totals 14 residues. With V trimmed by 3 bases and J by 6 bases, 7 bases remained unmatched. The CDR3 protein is CASSFTGTSSEQYF. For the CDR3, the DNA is TGTGCCAGCAGCTTTACCGGGACTAGTAGCGAGCAGTACTTC.

The CDR3 loop reads CASSLVNRGATEAFF. As DNA, the CDR3 is TGTGCCAGCAGTTTAGTCAACAGGGGAGCCACTGAAGCTTTCTTT. This sequence joins TRBV6-5 and TRBJ1-1; TRBD1 matches at 7 bases. The germline V gene encodes CDR1 MNHEY and CDR2 SVGAGI. The CDR3 loop spans 15 amino acids. V dropped 4 bases and J dropped 4; count of bases not matched to a gene: 9.

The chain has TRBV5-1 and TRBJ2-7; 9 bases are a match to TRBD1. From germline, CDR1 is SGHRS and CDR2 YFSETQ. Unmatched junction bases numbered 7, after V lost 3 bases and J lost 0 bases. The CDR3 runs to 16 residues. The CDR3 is CASSWEQGANSYEQYF. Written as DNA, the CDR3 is TGCGCCAGCAGCTGGGAACAGGGGGCAAACTCCTACGAGCAGTACTTC.

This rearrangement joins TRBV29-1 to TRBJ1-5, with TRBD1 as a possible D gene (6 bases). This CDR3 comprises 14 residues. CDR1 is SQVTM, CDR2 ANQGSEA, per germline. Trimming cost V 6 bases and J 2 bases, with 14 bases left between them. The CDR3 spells CSVVAPGGNQPQHF. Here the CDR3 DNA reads TGCAGCGTCGTGGCCCCAGGGGGCAATCAGCCCCAGCATTTT.

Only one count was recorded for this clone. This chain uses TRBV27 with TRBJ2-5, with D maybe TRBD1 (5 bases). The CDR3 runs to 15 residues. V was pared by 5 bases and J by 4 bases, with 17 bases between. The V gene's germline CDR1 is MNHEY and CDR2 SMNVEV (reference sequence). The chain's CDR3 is CASSTALGGAETQYF. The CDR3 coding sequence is TGTGCCAGCAGTACTGCCTTAGGTGGGGCAGAGACCCAGTACTTC.

The CDR3 region is CASSAHMGSSTEAFF. In DNA form, the CDR3 reads TGTGCCAGCAGCGCCCACATGGGGAGTTCCACTGAAGCTTTCTTT. This chain links TRBV7-2 with TRBJ1-1; D is uncertain. Trimming stripped 5 bases from V and 4 bases from J, with 17 bases between. CDR3 length equals 15 residues. Germline V gene lookup returns CDR1 SGHTA and CDR2 FQGNSA.

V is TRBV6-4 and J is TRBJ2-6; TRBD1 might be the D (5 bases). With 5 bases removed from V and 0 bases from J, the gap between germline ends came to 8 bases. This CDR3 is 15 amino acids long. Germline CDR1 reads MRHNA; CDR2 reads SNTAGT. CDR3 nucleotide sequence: TGTGCCAGCAGTTTCACAGGCTCTGGGGCCAACGTCCTGACTTTC. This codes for CASSFTGSGANVLTF.

CDR3 coding DNA: TGTGCCAGCAGTGAAGGGCCTAGCGAGACCTACGAGCAGTACTTC. It yields the protein CASSEGPSETYEQYF. V and J are TRBV6-1 and TRBJ2-7, with D tentatively TRBD2 (6 bases). This CDR3 has 15 amino acids. Trimming removed 1 base from V and 2 bases from J, with 12 bases in between. Germline lookup yields CDR1 MNHNS and CDR2 SASEGT.

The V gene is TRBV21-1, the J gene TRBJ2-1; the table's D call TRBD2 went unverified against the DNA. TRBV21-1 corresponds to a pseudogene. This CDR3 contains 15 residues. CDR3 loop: CASSKGQRAYNEQFF. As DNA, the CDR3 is TGTGCCAGCAGCAAAGGACAGCGGGCCTACAATGAGCAGTTCTTC.

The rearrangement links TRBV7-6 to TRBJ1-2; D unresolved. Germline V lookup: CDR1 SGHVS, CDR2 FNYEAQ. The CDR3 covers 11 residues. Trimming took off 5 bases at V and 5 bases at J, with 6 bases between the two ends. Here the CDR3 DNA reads TGTGCCAGCAGCCGAGGGTATGGCTACACCTTC. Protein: CASSRGYGYTF.

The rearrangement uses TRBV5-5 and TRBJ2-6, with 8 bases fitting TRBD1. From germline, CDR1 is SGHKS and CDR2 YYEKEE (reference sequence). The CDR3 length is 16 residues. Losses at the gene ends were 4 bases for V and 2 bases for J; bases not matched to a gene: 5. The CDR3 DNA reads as TGTGCCAGCAGCCAACAGGGGGTAGCTGGGGCCAACGTCCTGACTTTC. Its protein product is CASSQQGVAGANVLTF.

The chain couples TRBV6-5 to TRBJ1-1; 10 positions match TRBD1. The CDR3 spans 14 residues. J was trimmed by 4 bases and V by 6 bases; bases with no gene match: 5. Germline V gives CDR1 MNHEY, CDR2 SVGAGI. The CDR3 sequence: CASRTGTGVTEAFF. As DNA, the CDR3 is TGTGCCAGCAGAACCGGGACAGGGGTCACTGAAGCTTTCTTT.

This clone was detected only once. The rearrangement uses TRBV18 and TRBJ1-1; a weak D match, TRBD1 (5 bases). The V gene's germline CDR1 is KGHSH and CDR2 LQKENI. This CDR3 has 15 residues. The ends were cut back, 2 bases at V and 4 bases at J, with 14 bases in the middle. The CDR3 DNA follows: TGTGCCAGCTCACCAGGGGAGGCCGGGACCACTGAAGCTTTCTTT. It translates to CASSPGEAGTTEAFF.

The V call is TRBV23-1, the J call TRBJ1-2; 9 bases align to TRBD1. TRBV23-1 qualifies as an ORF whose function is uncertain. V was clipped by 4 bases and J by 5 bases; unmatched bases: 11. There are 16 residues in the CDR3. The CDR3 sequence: CASSRTGGFMCYGYTF. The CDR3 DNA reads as TGCGCCAGCAGTCGCACAGGGGGCTTTATGTGTTATGGCTACACCTTC.

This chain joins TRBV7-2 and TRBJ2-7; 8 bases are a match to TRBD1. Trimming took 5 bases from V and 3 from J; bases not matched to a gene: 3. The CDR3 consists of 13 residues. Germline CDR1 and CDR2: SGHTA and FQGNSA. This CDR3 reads CASSPDRDYEQYF. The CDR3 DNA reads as TGTGCCAGCAGCCCGGACAGGGACTACGAGCAGTACTTC.

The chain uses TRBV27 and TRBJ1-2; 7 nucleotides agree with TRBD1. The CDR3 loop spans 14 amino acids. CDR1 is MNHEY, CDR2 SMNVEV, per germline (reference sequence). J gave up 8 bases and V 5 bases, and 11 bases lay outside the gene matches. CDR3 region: CASSATGMLRGYTF. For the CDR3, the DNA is TGTGCCAGCAGTGCGACAGGGATGTTGAGGGGCTACACCTTC.

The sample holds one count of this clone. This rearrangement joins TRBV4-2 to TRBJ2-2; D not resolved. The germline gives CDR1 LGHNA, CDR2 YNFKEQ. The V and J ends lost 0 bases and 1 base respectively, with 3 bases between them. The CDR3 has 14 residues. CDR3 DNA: TGTGCCAGCAGCCAAGATCAGAACACCGGGGAGCTGTTTTTT. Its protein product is CASSQDQNTGELFF.

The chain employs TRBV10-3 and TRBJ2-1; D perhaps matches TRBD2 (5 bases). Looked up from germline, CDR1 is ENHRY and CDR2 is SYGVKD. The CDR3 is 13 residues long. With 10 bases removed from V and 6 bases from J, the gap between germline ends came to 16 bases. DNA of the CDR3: TGTGCCACCCTGTCGGTCCTAGCCAATGAGCAGTTCTTC. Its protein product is CATLSVLANEQFF.

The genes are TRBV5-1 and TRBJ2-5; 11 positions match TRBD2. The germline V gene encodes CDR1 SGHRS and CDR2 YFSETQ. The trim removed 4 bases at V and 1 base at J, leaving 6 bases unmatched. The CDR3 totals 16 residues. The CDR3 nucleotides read TGCGCCAGCAGCGGTAGGGGGACTAGCGGCCAAGAGACCCAGTACTTC. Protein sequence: CASSGRGTSGQETQYF.

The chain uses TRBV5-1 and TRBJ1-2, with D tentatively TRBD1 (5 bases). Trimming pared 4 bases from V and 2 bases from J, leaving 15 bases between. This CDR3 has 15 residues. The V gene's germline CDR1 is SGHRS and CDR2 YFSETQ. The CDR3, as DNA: TGCGCCAGCAGCCCGGGCGACAGACCCAACTATGGCTACACCTTC. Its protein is CASSPGDRPNYGYTF. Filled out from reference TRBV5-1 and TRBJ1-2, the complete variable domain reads KAGVTQTPRYLIKTRGQQVTLSCSPISGHRSVSWYQQTPGQGLQFLFEYFSETQRNKGNFPGRFSGRQFSNSRSEMNVSTLELGDSALYLCASSPGDRPNYGYTFGSGTRLTVV.

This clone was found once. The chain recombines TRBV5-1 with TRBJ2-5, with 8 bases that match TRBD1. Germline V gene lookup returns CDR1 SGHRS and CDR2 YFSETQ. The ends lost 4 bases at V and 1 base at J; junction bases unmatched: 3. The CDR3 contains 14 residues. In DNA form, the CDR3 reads TGCGCCAGCAGCCCCGGGACAGGCCAAGAGACCCAGTACTTC. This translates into CASSPGTGQETQYF.

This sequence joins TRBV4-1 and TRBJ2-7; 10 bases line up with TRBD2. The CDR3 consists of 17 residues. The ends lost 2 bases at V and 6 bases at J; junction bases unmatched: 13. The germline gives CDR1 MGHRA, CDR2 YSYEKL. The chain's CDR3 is CASSQLDLGLAAPEQYF. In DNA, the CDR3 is TGCGCCAGCAGCCAACTAGATTTAGGACTAGCGGCCCCCGAGCAGTACTTC.

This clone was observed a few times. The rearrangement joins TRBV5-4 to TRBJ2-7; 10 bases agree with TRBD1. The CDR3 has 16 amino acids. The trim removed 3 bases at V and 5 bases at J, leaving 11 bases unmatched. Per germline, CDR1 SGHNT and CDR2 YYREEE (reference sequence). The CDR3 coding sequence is TGTGCCAGCAGCTGGGGGTGGGGACAGGGGAATGACGAGCAGTACTTC. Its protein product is CASSWGWGQGNDEQYF.

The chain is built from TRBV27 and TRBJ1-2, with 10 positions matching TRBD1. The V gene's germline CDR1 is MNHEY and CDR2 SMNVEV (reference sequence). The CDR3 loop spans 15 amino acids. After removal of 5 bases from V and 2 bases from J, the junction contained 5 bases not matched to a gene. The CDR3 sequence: CASSGLGQGNYGYTF. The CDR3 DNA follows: TGTGCCAGCAGTGGCCTGGGACAGGGGAACTATGGCTACACCTTC.

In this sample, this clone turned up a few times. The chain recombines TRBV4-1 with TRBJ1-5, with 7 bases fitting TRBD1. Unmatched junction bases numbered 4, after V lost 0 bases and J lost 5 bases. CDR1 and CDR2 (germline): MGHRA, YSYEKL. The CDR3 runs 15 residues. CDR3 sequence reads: CASSQDQGGYQPQHF. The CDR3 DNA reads TGCGCCAGCAGCCAAGATCAGGGGGGATATCAGCCCCAGCATTTT.

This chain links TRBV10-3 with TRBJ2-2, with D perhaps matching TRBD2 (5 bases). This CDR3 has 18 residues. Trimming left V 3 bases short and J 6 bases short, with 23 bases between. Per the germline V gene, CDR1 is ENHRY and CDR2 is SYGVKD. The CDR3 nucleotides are TGTGCCATCAGTGACGAGGGTGGGAGTGGTCGAGTCCCCGGGGAGCTGTTTTTT. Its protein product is CAISDEGGSGRVPGELFF.